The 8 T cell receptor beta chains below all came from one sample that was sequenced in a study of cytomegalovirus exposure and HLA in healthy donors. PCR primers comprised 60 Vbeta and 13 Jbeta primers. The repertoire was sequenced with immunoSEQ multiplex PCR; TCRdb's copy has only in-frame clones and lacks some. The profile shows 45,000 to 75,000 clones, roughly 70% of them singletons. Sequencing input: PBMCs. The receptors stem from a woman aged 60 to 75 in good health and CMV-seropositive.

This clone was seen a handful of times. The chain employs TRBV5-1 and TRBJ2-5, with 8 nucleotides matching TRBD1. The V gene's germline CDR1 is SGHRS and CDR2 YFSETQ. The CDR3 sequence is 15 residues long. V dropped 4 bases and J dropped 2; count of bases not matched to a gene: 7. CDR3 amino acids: CASSLGTGWQETQYF. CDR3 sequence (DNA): TGCGCCAGCAGCCTGGGGACAGGATGGCAAGAGACCCAGTACTTC. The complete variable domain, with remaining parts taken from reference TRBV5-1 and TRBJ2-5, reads KAGVTQTPRYLIKTRGQQVTLSCSPISGHRSVSWYQQTPGQGLQFLFEYFSETQRNKGNFPGRFSGRQFSNSRSEMNVSTLELGDSALYLCASSLGTGWQETQYFGPGTRLLVL.

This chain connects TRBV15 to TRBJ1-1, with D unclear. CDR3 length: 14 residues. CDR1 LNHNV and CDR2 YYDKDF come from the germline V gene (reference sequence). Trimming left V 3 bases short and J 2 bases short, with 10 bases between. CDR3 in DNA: TGTGCCACCAGCAGCCGGGTCCTTAACACTGAAGCTTTCTTT. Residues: CATSSRVLNTEAFF.

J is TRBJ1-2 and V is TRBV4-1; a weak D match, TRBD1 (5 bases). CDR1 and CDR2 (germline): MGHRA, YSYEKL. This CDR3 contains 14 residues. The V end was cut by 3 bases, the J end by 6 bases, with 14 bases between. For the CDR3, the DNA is TGCGCCAGCAGCCACCGATTCGGGGGGGATGGCTACACCTTC. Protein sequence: CASSHRFGGDGYTF.

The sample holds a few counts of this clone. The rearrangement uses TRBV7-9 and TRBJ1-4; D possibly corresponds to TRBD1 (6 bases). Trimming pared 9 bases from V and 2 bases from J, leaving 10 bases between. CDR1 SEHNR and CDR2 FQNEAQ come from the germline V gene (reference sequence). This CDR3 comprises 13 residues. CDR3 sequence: CASRGGTNEKLFF. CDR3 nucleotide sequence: TGTGCCAGTCGTGGGGGCACTAATGAAAAACTGTTTTTT.

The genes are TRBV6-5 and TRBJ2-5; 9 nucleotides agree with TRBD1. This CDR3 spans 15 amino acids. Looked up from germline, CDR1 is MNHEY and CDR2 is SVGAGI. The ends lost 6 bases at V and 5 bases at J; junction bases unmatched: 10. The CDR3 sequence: CASRNSGTGYETQYF. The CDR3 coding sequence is TGTGCCAGCAGAAACTCCGGGACAGGGTACGAGACCCAGTACTTC.

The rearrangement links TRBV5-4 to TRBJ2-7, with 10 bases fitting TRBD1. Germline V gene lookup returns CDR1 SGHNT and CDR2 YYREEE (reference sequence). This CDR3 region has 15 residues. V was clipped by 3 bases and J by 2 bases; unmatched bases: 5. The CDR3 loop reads CASSYGQGGAYEQYF. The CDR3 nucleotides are TGTGCCAGCAGCTACGGACAGGGGGGGGCCTACGAGCAGTACTTC.

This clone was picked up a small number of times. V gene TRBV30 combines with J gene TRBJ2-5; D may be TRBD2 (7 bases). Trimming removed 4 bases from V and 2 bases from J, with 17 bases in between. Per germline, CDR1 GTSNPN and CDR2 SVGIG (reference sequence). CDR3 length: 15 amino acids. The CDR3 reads CAWTDVRGTQETQYF. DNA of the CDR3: TGTGCCTGGACCGATGTGCGGGGGACACAAGAGACCCAGTACTTC. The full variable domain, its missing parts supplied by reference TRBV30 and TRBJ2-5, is SQTIHQWPATLVQPVGSPLSLECTVEGTSNPNLYWYRQAAGRGLQLLFYSVGIGQISSEVPQNLSASRPQDRQFILSSKKLLLSDSGFYLCAWTDVRGTQETQYFGPGTRLLVL.

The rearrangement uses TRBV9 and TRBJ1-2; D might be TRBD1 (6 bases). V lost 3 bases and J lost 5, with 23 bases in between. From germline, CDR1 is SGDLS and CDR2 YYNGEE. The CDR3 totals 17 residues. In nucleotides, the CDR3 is TGTGCCAGCAGCGAATCCTTTCGAGAGGGAACAGGGTATGGCTACACCTTC. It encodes CASSESFREGTGYGYTF. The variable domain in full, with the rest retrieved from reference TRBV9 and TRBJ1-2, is DSGVTQTPKHLITATGQRVTLRCSPRSGDLSVYWYQQSLDQGLQFLIQYYNGEERAKGNILERFSAQQFPDLHSELNLSSLELGDSALYFCASSESFREGTGYGYTFGSGTRLTVV.